This record concerns one T cell receptor (beta chain) sequence. Clones were read by immunoSEQ multiplex PCR, and TCRdb kept only the in-frame ones, dropping some. The sample carries about 160,000 clones, 65% to 85% recorded once. The sample comes from a study of blood T cell repertoires in COVID-19. Turning to the study itself: T cells, B-cell-depleted T cells, or PBMCs provided the cDNA or gDNA that served as material.

This TCR derives from a man aged 35 to 55 who had recovered from COVID-19. Sequenced material: PBMCs or T cells enriched from blood (not recorded which).

The CDR3 nucleotides read TGTGCCAGCAGTCCCGGACAGGCCCAGACACGGGTGACCCAGTACTTC. Residues: CASSPGQAQTRVTQYF. This chain connects TRBV6-2 or TRBV6-3 to TRBJ2-5, with 7 bases that match TRBD1. V dropped 5 bases and J dropped 7; count of bases not matched to a gene: 16. Looked up from germline, CDR1 is MNHEY and CDR2 is SVGEGT. The CDR3 spans 16 residues.